The T cell receptor (beta chain) described here comes from a study of blood T cell repertoires in COVID-19. Study-wide background: Samples of COVID-19 (acute and convalescent) were obtained from the United States, Italy and Spain.

In the original processing: Scientists estimated how many nucleated cells there were by amplifying reference gene primers. Assay: immunoSEQ multiplex PCR; the TCRdb copy retains only in-frame clones and omits some. V and J calls and clone size are given by that table; D and trimming were obtained from the DNA. This sample has more than 30,000 clones, with about 85% found just once. V was shortened by 5 bases and J by 9 bases, with 8 bases between the two germline ends. The CDR3 is 11 residues long. Germline V gene sequence: CDR1 SGHAT, CDR2 FQNNGV. This clone was detected a few times. The sample taken for sequencing was peripheral blood. The receptor was isolated from a woman aged 80 or over with active or convalescent COVID-19. This chain links TRBV11-2 with TRBJ2-1; no definite D call. The CDR3 DNA is TGTGCCAGCAGCAGCAGGTCTGAGCAGTTCTTC. Protein product: CASSSRSEQFF.